This T cell receptor (beta chain) was sequenced during a study of blood T cell repertoires in COVID-19. J gave up 2 bases and V 3 bases, and 2 bases lay outside the gene matches. CDR3 length: 14 amino acids. Germline loops: CDR1 SGHRS, CDR2 YFSETQ. Original handling: Reference gene primer amplification in the assay estimated nucleated cell counts. Data came from immunoSEQ multiplex PCR; TCRdb stores just in-frame clones and leaves some out. V, J and clone size are those of that table, while D and trimming were read from the DNA. The table shows under 200,000 clones, with about 86% occurring only once.

The chain uses TRBV5-1 and TRBJ1-3; 7 bases fit TRBD1. Source material: peripheral blood. The clonotype comes from a woman in her 70s who had recovered from COVID-19. For the CDR3, the DNA is TGCGCCAGCAGCTGGGGGACAGCTGGAAACACCATATATTTT. Its protein product is CASSWGTAGNTIYF.